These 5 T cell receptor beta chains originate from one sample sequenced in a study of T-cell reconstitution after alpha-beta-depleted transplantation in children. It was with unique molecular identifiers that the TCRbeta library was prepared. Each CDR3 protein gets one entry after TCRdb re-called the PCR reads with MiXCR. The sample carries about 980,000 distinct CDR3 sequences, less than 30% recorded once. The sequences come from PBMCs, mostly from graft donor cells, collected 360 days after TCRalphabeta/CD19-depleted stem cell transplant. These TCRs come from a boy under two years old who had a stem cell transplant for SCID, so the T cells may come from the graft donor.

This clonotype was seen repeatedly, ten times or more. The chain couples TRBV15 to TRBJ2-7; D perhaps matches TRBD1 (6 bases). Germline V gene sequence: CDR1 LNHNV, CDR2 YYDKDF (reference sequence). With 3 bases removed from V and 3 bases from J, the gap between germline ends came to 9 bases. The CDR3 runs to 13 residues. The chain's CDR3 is CATSSGTFYEQYF. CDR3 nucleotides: TGTGCCACCAGCAGTGGGACATTCTACGAGCAGTACTTC.

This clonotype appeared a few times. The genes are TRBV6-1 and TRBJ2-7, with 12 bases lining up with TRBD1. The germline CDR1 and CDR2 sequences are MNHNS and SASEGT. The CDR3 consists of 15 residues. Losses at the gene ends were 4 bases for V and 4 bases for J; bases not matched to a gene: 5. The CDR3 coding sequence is TGTGCCAGCAGTGCCGGGACAGGGGGCACGTACGAGCAGTACTTC. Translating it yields CASSAGTGGTYEQYF.

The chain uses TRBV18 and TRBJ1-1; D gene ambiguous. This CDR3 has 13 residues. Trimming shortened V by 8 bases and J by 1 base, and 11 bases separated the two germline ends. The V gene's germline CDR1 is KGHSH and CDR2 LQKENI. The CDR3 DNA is TGTGCCAGCGGATATCAGCCGAACACTGAAGCTTTCTTT. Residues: CASGYQPNTEAFF.

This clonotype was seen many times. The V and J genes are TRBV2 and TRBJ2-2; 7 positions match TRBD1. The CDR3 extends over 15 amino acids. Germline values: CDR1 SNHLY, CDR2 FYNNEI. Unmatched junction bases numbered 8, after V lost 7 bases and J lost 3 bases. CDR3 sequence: CASTKQGPYTGELFF. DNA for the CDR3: TGTGCCAGCACGAAACAGGGGCCGTACACCGGGGAGCTGTTTTTT.

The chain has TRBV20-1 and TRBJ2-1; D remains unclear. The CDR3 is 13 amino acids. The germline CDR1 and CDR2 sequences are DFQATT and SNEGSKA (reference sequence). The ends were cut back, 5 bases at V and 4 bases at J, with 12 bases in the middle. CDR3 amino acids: CSAGSARYNEQFF. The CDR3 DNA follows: TGCAGTGCTGGGTCGGCAAGGTACAATGAGCAGTTCTTC.